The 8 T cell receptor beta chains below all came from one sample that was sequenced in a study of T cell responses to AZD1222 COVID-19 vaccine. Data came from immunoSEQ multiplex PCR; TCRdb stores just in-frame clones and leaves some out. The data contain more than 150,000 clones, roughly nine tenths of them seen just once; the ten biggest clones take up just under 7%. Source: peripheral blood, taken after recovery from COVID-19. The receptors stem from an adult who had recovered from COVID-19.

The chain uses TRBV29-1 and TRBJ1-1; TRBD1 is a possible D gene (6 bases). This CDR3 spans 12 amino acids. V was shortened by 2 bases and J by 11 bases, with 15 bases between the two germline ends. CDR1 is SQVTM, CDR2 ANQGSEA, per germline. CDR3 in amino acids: CSVESGGERAFF. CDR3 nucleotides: TGCAGCGTTGAATCCGGGGGCGAGCGGGCTTTCTTT.

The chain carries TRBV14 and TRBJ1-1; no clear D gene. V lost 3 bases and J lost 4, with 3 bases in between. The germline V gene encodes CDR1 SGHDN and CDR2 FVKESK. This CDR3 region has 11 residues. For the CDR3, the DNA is TGTGCCAGCAGCCACGCCACTGAAGCTTTCTTT. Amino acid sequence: CASSHATEAFF.

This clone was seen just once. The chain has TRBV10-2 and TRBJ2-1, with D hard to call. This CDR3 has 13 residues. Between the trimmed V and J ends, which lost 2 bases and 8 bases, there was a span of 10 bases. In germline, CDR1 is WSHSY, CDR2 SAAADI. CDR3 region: CASSEVLRDEQFF. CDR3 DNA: TGCGCCAGCAGTGAGGTTTTACGGGATGAGCAGTTCTTC.

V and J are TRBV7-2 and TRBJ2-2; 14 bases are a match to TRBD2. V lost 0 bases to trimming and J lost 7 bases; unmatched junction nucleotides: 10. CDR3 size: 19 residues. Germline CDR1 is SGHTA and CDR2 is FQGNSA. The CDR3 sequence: CASSLATGLAGAGGGELFF. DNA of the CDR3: TGTGCCAGCAGCTTAGCCACGGGACTAGCGGGGGCTGGGGGCGGGGAGCTGTTTTTT.

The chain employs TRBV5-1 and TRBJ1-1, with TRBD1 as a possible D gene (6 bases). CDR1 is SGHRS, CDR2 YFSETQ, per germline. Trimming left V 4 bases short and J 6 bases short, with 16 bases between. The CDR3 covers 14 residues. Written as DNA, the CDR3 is TGCGCCAGCAGCCCCGGGACACCGACCGCTGAAGCTTTCTTT. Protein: CASSPGTPTAEAFF.

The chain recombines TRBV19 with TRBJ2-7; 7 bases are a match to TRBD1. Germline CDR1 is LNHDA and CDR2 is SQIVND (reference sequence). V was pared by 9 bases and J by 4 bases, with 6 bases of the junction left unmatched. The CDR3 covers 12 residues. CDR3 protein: CASSQTGYEQYF. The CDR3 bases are TGTGCCAGCTCCCAGACAGGGTACGAGCAGTACTTC.

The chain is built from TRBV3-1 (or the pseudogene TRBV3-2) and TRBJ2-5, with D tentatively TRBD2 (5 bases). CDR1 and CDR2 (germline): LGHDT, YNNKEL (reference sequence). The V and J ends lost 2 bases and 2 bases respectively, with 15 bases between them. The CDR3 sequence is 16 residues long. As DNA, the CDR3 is TGTGCCAGCAGCCAATTAGGTGGGAGAGGGCAAGAGACCCAGTACTTC. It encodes CASSQLGGRGQETQYF.

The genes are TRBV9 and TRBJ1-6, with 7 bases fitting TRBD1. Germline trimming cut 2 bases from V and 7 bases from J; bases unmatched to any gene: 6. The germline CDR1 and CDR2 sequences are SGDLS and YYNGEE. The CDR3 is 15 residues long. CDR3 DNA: TGTGCCAGCAGCGTTGGGTGGACAGGCAATTCACCCCTCCACTTT. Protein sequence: CASSVGWTGNSPLHF.